The 28 T cell receptor beta chains in this list originate from one sample, sequenced in a study of technical replicates of blood from a few donors. The assay was immunoSEQ multiplex PCR, and TCRdb's table has in-frame clones only and misses some. The table lists tens of thousands of clones, roughly 94% of them singletons, with approximately 0.25% in the top ten. The sequencing input was T cells isolated from PBMCs. Receptors originate from a human donor in good health.

The chain carries TRBV18 and TRBJ1-1; D ambiguous. Germline values: CDR1 KGHSH, CDR2 LQKENI. V lost 3 bases to trimming and J lost 0 bases, with 8 bases between them. The CDR3 sequence is 14 residues long. The CDR3 sequence is CASSPANMNTEAFF. The CDR3 nucleotides are TGTGCCAGCTCACCGGCCAACATGAACACTGAAGCTTTCTTT.

The sample holds one count of this clone. This sequence joins TRBV19 and TRBJ2-7; 11 bases line up with TRBD2. This CDR3 comprises 16 residues. J was trimmed by 0 bases and V by 7 bases; bases with no gene match: 8. The germline V gene has CDR1 LNHDA and CDR2 SQIVND (reference sequence). CDR3 region: CASTLTSGASSYEQYF. CDR3 sequence (DNA): TGTGCCAGTACCTTGACTAGCGGGGCGAGCTCCTACGAGCAGTACTTC.

J is TRBJ1-4 and V is TRBV9; 7 bases match TRBD1. Losses at the gene ends were 5 bases for V and 4 bases for J; bases not matched to a gene: 11. The CDR3 covers 16 residues. CDR1 and CDR2 (germline): SGDLS, YYNGEE. The CDR3 here is CASSGLPGDSNEKLFF. The CDR3 bases are TGTGCCAGCAGTGGCTTGCCGGGGGACAGTAATGAAAAACTGTTTTTT.

In this sample, this clone turned up once. The rearrangement links TRBV27 to TRBJ2-7, with D tentatively TRBD2 (6 bases). Trimming removed 5 bases at V and 2 bases at J, with 10 bases between. The CDR3 sequence is 13 residues long. Germline V CDR1 and CDR2: MNHEY, SMNVEV (reference sequence). CDR3 sequence reads: CASSGSGAYEQYF. DNA for the CDR3: TGTGCCAGCAGTGGTAGCGGCGCCTACGAGCAGTACTTC.

The CDR3: CASSQDTGGAFNANYGYTF. CDR3 coding DNA: TGCGCCAGCAGCCAAGATACGGGGGGCGCATTTAACGCTAACTATGGCTACACCTTC. The chain links TRBV4-1 to TRBJ1-2, with a possible D match to TRBD1 (6 bases). The CDR3 is 19 residues long. The germline gives CDR1 MGHRA, CDR2 YSYEKL. The ends were cut back, 0 bases at V and 0 bases at J, with 20 bases in the middle.

The J gene is TRBJ1-5, the V gene TRBV7-2; the match to TRBD1 covers 8 bases. The germline gives CDR1 SGHTA, CDR2 FQGNSA. The V and J ends lost 5 bases and 0 bases, in that order; junction bases with no gene match: 15. The CDR3 spans 19 residues. CDR3 in amino acids: CASSPTVGQGLYSNQPQHF. DNA for the CDR3: TGTGCCAGCAGCCCGACTGTTGGACAGGGACTTTATAGCAATCAGCCCCAGCATTTT.

The chain couples TRBV30 to TRBJ2-1; TRBD1 matches at 11 bases. V lost 6 bases to trimming and J lost 8 bases; unmatched junction nucleotides: 3. The CDR3 length is 12 residues. The germline gives CDR1 GTSNPN, CDR2 SVGIG (reference sequence). CDR3 sequence (DNA): TGTGCCTGCGGACAGGGGGCCGATGAGCAGTTCTTC. This encodes CACGQGADEQFF.

The chain has TRBV2 and TRBJ1-2; D gene uncertain. V lost 7 bases, J lost 4 bases, and 22 bases lay in between. The germline V gene has CDR1 SNHLY and CDR2 FYNNEI. The CDR3 loop spans 16 amino acids. For the CDR3, the DNA is TGTGCCAGCACCTCGTTAGGCGGTGGAGCCCTCTATGGCTACACCTTC. Amino acids: CASTSLGGGALYGYTF.

V is TRBV4-1 and J is TRBJ2-2; 9 bases are a match to TRBD1. Germline lookup yields CDR1 MGHRA and CDR2 YSYEKL. There are 16 residues in the CDR3. Trimming cost V 1 base and J 5 bases; bases outside gene matches: 5. The CDR3 loop is CASSQVGTGHTGELFF. The CDR3 DNA follows: TGCGCCAGCAGCCAAGTTGGGACAGGGCATACCGGGGAGCTGTTTTTT.

CDR3: CASRETSGRTYEQYF. CDR3 in DNA: TGTGCCAGCAGAGAGACTAGCGGGAGGACCTACGAGCAGTACTTC. V gene TRBV6-6 combines with J gene TRBJ2-7; 13 positions agree with TRBD2. The germline V gene encodes CDR1 MNHNY and CDR2 SVGAGI (reference sequence). The junction had 4 bases not matched to a gene; V was cut back by 6 bases and J by 2 bases. CDR3 length: 15 amino acids.

The chain has TRBV27 and TRBJ2-7, with D unclear. V was shortened by 4 bases and J by 0 bases, with 4 bases between the two germline ends. Germline assignment: CDR1 MNHEY and CDR2 SMNVEV (reference sequence). The length of the CDR3 is 12 residues. The CDR3 nucleotides are TGTGCCAGCAGTTCCCTCTCCTACGAGCAGTACTTC. This translates into CASSSLSYEQYF.

The J gene is TRBJ2-2, the V gene TRBV5-1; 11 nucleotides line up with TRBD1. This CDR3 is 15 amino acids long. V dropped 2 bases and J dropped 4; count of bases not matched to a gene: 1. The germline V gene has CDR1 SGHRS and CDR2 YFSETQ. Here the CDR3 DNA reads TGCGCCAGCAGCTTTGGGACAGGGGGCACCGGGGAGCTGTTTTTT. Translation gives CASSFGTGGTGELFF.

The J gene is TRBJ2-5, the V gene TRBV5-5, with D perhaps matching TRBD1 (5 bases). The length of the CDR3 is 13 residues. Germline assignment: CDR1 SGHKS and CDR2 YYEKEE (reference sequence). Trimming took 0 bases from V and 3 from J, leaving 6 bases between them. DNA of the CDR3: TGTGCCAGCAGCTTGGAGGGGAAAGAGACCCAGTACTTC. Its protein product is CASSLEGKETQYF.

The V and J genes are TRBV29-1 and TRBJ2-1; TRBD2 matches 12 bases. Trimming took 6 bases from V and 7 from J; bases not matched to a gene: 1. CDR3 length equals 12 residues. Germline V gene lookup returns CDR1 SQVTM and CDR2 ANQGSEA. CDR3 DNA: TGCAGCGTGACTAGCGGGAGAAATGAGCAGTTCTTC. This codes for CSVTSGRNEQFF.

The rearrangement uses TRBV16 and TRBJ2-1; D remains unclear. The CDR3 contains 13 residues. The V gene's germline CDR1 is KGHSY and CDR2 FQNENV. The germline V and J ends were trimmed by 0 bases and 6 bases, with 6 bases remaining between them. CDR3 protein: CASSQSTGNEQFF. The CDR3 DNA sequence: TGTGCCAGCAGCCAATCGACGGGCAATGAGCAGTTCTTC.

The rearrangement joins TRBV4-1 to TRBJ2-7; 9 bases map to TRBD2. V was pared by 6 bases and J by 6 bases, with 15 bases of the junction left unmatched. The CDR3 consists of 16 residues. Germline lookup yields CDR1 MGHRA and CDR2 YSYEKL. CDR3 in DNA: TGCGCCAGCAGGGTTCTAGCGGGACCTGCGGGGCTCGAGCAGTACTTC. The encoded protein is CASRVLAGPAGLEQYF.

V is TRBV11-3 and J is TRBJ2-3, with 10 positions matching TRBD1. This CDR3 contains 15 residues. After removal of 6 bases from V and 5 bases from J, the junction contained 8 bases not matched to a gene. CDR1 and CDR2 from the germline V gene are SGHNT and YENEEA. The CDR3 DNA is TGTGCCAGCAGTTCTGGCAGGGACAGGGGAGATACGCAGTATTTT. This codes for CASSSGRDRGDTQYF.

CDR3 loop: CASSTNRGGSGELFF. The CDR3 bases are TGTGCCAGCAGCACGAACAGGGGGGGGTCCGGGGAGCTGTTTTTT. The V call is TRBV7-7, the J call TRBJ2-2, with D perhaps matching TRBD1 (8 bases). The germline V and J ends were trimmed by 5 bases and 6 bases, with 16 bases remaining between them. This CDR3 comprises 15 residues. Germline V gene sequence: CDR1 SSHAT, CDR2 FNYEAQ (reference sequence).

This clone has just one count. The rearrangement links TRBV29-1 to TRBJ2-1; D uncertain. Germline-derived CDR1 and CDR2 are SQVTM and ANQGSEA. Trimming removed 7 bases from V and 6 bases from J, with 16 bases in between. CDR3 length: 13 residues. This chain's CDR3 is CSADPSRSNEQFF. Written as DNA, the CDR3 is TGCAGCGCTGACCCGTCTAGATCCAATGAGCAGTTCTTC.

V usage is TRBV28 and J usage is TRBJ1-1, with a possible D match to TRBD1 (5 bases). CDR1 MDHEN and CDR2 SYDVKM come from the germline V gene. The V gene lost 6 bases and the J gene lost 10 bases, with 15 bases spanning the gap. The CDR3 consists of 12 residues. The CDR3 loop reads CASSRVNKGAFF. The CDR3 nucleotides are TGTGCCAGCAGCAGGGTTAACAAGGGAGCTTTCTTT. The full variable domain, in which reference TRBV28 and TRBJ1-1 provide the parts outside the CDR3, is DVKVTQSSRYLVKRTGEKVFLECVQDMDHENMFWYRQDPGLGLRLIYFSYDVKMKEKGDIPEGYSVSREKKERFSLILESASTNQTSMYLCASSRVNKGAFFGQGTRLTVV.

The chain links TRBV30 to TRBJ1-3; the D is unclear. CDR1 is GTSNPN, CDR2 SVGIG, per germline (reference sequence). This CDR3 comprises 16 residues. Trimming removed 2 bases from V and 3 bases from J, with 17 bases in between. The CDR3 DNA reads as TGTGCCTGGAGTCAGGCCCTACAGAGAATTGGAAACACCATATATTTT. It specifies CAWSQALQRIGNTIYF.

The chain employs TRBV5-4 and TRBJ2-4, with 9 positions matching TRBD2. V was clipped by 3 bases and J by 2 bases; unmatched bases: 15. This CDR3 contains 19 residues. Germline lookup yields CDR1 SGHNT and CDR2 YYREEE (reference sequence). The CDR3 nucleotides read TGTGCCAGCAGCTCATTTAGCGGGAGTCCCCTTCTGACCAAAAACATTCAGTACTTC. Protein product: CASSSFSGSPLLTKNIQYF.

The chain joins TRBV30 to TRBJ1-1; 8 bases agree with TRBD1. Losses at the gene ends were 1 base for V and 5 bases for J; bases not matched to a gene: 3. The CDR3 length is 13 residues. Germline V gene sequence: CDR1 GTSNPN, CDR2 SVGIG (reference sequence). CDR3 residues: CAWSGQGYTEAFF. CDR3 DNA: TGTGCCTGGAGTGGACAGGGGTATACTGAAGCTTTCTTT.

The chain recombines TRBV5-1 with TRBJ2-5; TRBD1 matches 10 bases. The CDR3 contains 15 residues. With V trimmed by 4 bases and J by 5 bases, 8 bases remained unmatched. Germline V gene lookup returns CDR1 SGHRS and CDR2 YFSETQ. DNA of the CDR3: TGCGCCAGCAGCCGCCGACAGGGGGCGGGGGAGACCCAGTACTTC. Encoded protein: CASSRRQGAGETQYF. The variable domain in full, completed from reference TRBV5-1 and TRBJ2-5, reads KAGVTQTPRYLIKTRGQQVTLSCSPISGHRSVSWYQQTPGQGLQFLFEYFSETQRNKGNFPGRFSGRQFSNSRSEMNVSTLELGDSALYLCASSRRQGAGETQYFGPGTRLLVL.

This sequence joins TRBV30 and TRBJ2-7; 7 positions match TRBD1. V trimming: 3 bases; J trimming: 3 bases; junction bases outside the gene matches: 8. The CDR3 has 14 amino acids. CDR1 GTSNPN and CDR2 SVGIG come from the germline V gene (reference sequence). The CDR3 here is CAWRRQGSIYEQYF. In DNA, the CDR3 is TGTGCCTGGAGGAGACAGGGAAGTATCTACGAGCAGTACTTC.

The chain recombines TRBV7-9 with TRBJ2-4; 14 bases match TRBD2. Germline CDR1 is SEHNR and CDR2 is FQNEAQ (reference sequence). There are 15 residues in the CDR3. V trimming: 6 bases; J trimming: 15 bases; junction bases outside the gene matches: 13. CDR3 DNA sequence: TGTGCCAGCAGTTGGACTAGCGGGGGGCCCCTCTTGGTGTACTTC. Its protein product is CASSWTSGGPLLVYF.

The J gene is TRBJ2-3, the V gene TRBV5-4, with D maybe TRBD2 (5 bases). CDR1 SGHNT and CDR2 YYREEE come from the germline V gene (reference sequence). This CDR3 contains 14 residues. The ends were cut back, 8 bases at V and 1 base at J, with 14 bases in the middle. CDR3 amino acids: CASSTKLGTDTQYF. In DNA, the CDR3 is TGTGCCAGTTCGACGAAACTAGGCACAGATACGCAGTATTTT. The full variable domain, in which reference TRBV5-4 and TRBJ2-3 provide the parts outside the CDR3, is ETGVTQSPTHLIKTRGQQVTLRCSSQSGHNTVSWYQQALGQGPQFIFQYYREEENGRGNFPPRFSGLQFPNYSSELNVNALELDDSALYLCASSTKLGTDTQYFGPGTRLTVL.

The chain carries TRBV5-1 and TRBJ2-2, with 8 positions matching TRBD2. Germline V gene sequence: CDR1 SGHRS, CDR2 YFSETQ. J was trimmed by 1 base and V by 6 bases; bases with no gene match: 5. The CDR3 spans 15 residues. CDR3: CASKLSGKNTGELFF. The CDR3 nucleotides are TGCGCCAGCAAACTTAGCGGGAAGAACACCGGGGAGCTGTTTTTT.